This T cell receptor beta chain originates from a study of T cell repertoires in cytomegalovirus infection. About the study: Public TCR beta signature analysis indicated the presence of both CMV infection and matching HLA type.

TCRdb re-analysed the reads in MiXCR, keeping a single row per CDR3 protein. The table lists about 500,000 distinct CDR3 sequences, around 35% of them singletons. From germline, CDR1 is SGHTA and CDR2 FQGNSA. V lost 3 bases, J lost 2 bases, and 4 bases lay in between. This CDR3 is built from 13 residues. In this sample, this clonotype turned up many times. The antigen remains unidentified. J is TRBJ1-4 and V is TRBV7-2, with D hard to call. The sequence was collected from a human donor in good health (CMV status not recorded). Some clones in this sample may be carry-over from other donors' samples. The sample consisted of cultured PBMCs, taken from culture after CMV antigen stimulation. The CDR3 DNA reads TGTGCCAGCAGCTTTGGGACTAATGAAAAACTGTTTTTT. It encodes CASSFGTNEKLFF. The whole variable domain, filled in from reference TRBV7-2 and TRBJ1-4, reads GAGVSQSPSNKVTEKGKDVELRCDPISGHTALYWYRQSLGQGLEFLIYFQGNSAPDKSGLPSDRFSAERTGGSVSTLTIQRTQQEDSAVYLCASSFGTNEKLFFGSGTQLSVL.